What follows are 31 T cell receptor beta chains derived from one specimen sequenced in a study of blood T cells in healthy people across ages. The authors ran a second PCR of roughly 6 to 12 cycles using a sample-barcoded 5' primer and a J-beta primer mix. One entry per CDR3 protein, called by TCRdb with MiXCR from the 5' RACE reads. The sample lists about 720,000 distinct CDR3 sequences; 20% to 25% were seen once. The sample also formed part of further work on T cells of mothers and their children.

The material sequenced was blood. The source is a boy younger than 18 in good health.

The gene calls are TRBV27 and TRBJ2-2, with D perhaps matching TRBD2 (6 bases). The CDR3 consists of 16 residues. Germline CDR1 and CDR2: MNHEY and SMNVEV (reference sequence). V lost 5 bases, J lost 0 bases, and 13 bases lay in between. CDR3 sequence (DNA): TGTGCCAGCAGTCCAAATAGCGGTACGAACACCGGGGAGCTGTTTTTT. Its translation is CASSPNSGTNTGELFF.

There are a few counts of this clonotype. The chain combines TRBV9 with TRBJ2-6; no clear D. CDR1 SGDLS and CDR2 YYNGEE come from the germline V gene. The CDR3 is made up of 17 amino acids. V was shortened by 6 bases and J by 1 base, with 17 bases between the two germline ends. This CDR3 reads CASIPSPPPSGANVLTF. In nucleotides, the CDR3 is TGTGCCAGCATCCCATCGCCGCCCCCATCTGGGGCCAACGTCCTGACTTTC.

The chain links TRBV5-1 to TRBJ1-2, with 7 bases that match TRBD1. This CDR3 is built from 13 residues. The V gene's germline CDR1 is SGHRS and CDR2 YFSETQ. V lost 4 bases, J lost 7 bases, and 7 bases stayed unmatched. CDR3 sequence reads: CASSQLTGTGYTF. For the CDR3, the DNA is TGCGCCAGCAGCCAACTGACAGGGACTGGCTACACCTTC.

This clonotype was recorded only once. The rearrangement joins TRBV4-1 to TRBJ2-7; 10 bases align to TRBD2. V dropped 0 bases and J dropped 2; count of bases not matched to a gene: 4. Per the germline V gene, CDR1 is MGHRA and CDR2 is YSYEKL. This CDR3 has 16 residues. The CDR3 DNA reads TGCGCCAGCAGCCAAGATTGCCTAGCGGGGGCCTACGAGCAGTACTTC. This codes for CASSQDCLAGAYEQYF.

This clonotype turned up a few times. V and J are TRBV10-3 and TRBJ1-4, with 10 positions matching TRBD1. There are 14 residues in the CDR3. V gave up 6 bases and J gave up 4 bases; unmatched junction bases: 2. Germline V CDR1 and CDR2: ENHRY, SYGVKD. This chain's CDR3 is CAISGTGDNEKLFF. For the CDR3, the DNA is TGTGCCATCAGCGGGACAGGGGATAATGAAAAACTGTTTTTT.

This clonotype appeared once. This chain joins TRBV12-5 and TRBJ1-1; possible D gene TRBD1, 5 bases. This CDR3 is built from 15 residues. The V gene's germline CDR1 is LGHNT and CDR2 FRNRAP. V lost 2 bases and J lost 1, with 11 bases in between. The CDR3 loop is CASGLNDGGNTEAFF. In DNA form, the CDR3 reads TGTGCTAGTGGTTTGAACGACGGGGGGAACACTGAAGCTTTCTTT.

This clonotype was seen only a few times. The chain joins TRBV6-2 or TRBV6-3 to TRBJ2-3; 9 bases map to TRBD2. V was pared by 4 bases and J by 0 bases, with 8 bases of the junction left unmatched. Germline-derived CDR1 and CDR2 are MNHEY and SVGEGT. The CDR3 loop spans 17 amino acids. DNA for the CDR3: TGTGCCAGCAGTTTGGGGGTGACTAGCGGAAGCACAGATACGCAGTATTTT. This codes for CASSLGVTSGSTDTQYF.

This clonotype occurred a few times. The chain joins TRBV24-1 to TRBJ2-1; 7 bases agree with TRBD1. CDR3 length: 15 amino acids. The germline gives CDR1 KGHDR, CDR2 SFDVKD. Trimming removed 3 bases from V and 5 bases from J; junction bases left unmatched: 6. The CDR3 DNA reads as TGTGCCACCAGTGATAAACAGGGGACCCACAATGAGCAGTTCTTC. Translation: CATSDKQGTHNEQFF.

The V call is TRBV7-9, the J call TRBJ1-2, with 10 bases matching TRBD1. Germline assignment: CDR1 SEHNR and CDR2 FQNEAQ (reference sequence). The CDR3 is made up of 13 amino acids. V dropped 8 bases and J dropped 3; count of bases not matched to a gene: 3. CDR3 region: CASSDRGYYGYTF. For the CDR3, the DNA is TGTGCCAGCTCGGACAGGGGGTACTATGGCTACACCTTC.

The chain combines TRBV7-2 with TRBJ2-3; 10 bases line up with TRBD2. The CDR3 covers 15 residues. Germline V gives CDR1 SGHTA, CDR2 FQGNSA. V was pared by 6 bases and J by 4 bases, with 7 bases of the junction left unmatched. The CDR3 DNA sequence: TGTGCCAGCAGGGCTAGCGGGAGTGCTGCAGATACGCAGTATTTT. This encodes CASRASGSAADTQYF. Variable domain in full (rest from reference TRBV7-2 and TRBJ2-3): GAGVSQSPSNKVTEKGKDVELRCDPISGHTALYWYRQSLGQGLEFLIYFQGNSAPDKSGLPSDRFSAERTGGSVSTLTIQRTQQEDSAVYLCASRASGSAADTQYFGPGTRLTVL.

The chain recombines TRBV18 with TRBJ2-5; D is perhaps TRBD1 (6 bases). With the DNA end fitting TRBJ2-1 better, the J assignment may be wrong. Germline-derived CDR1 and CDR2 are KGHSH and LQKENI. This CDR3 is built from 15 residues. This CDR3 reads CASSPGHRDFNEQFF. In DNA, the CDR3 is TGTGCCAGCTCACCAGGGCACAGGGATTTCAATGAGCAGTTCTTC.

In its sample, this clonotype was seen a few times. This chain joins TRBV7-3 and TRBJ1-2; 10 nucleotides line up with TRBD1. Germline V CDR1 and CDR2: SGHTA, FQGTGA. V trimming: 2 bases; J trimming: 6 bases; junction bases outside the gene matches: 6. The CDR3 consists of 15 residues. The CDR3 reads CASSLSSGQGHGYTF. The CDR3 DNA follows: TGTGCCAGCAGCTTATCCTCGGGACAGGGGCATGGCTACACCTTC. The full variable domain, with the rest looked up from reference TRBV7-3 and TRBJ1-2, is GAGVSQTPSNKVTEKGKYVELRCDPISGHTALYWYRQSLGQGPEFLIYFQGTGAADDSGLPNDRFFAVRPEGSVSTLKIQRTERGDSAVYLCASSLSSGQGHGYTFGSGTRLTVV.

With regard to this clonotype: A junction boundary mismatches the germline segment, possibly from a read error. The chain employs TRBV7-9 and TRBJ2-7; D is undetermined. The germline CDR1 and CDR2 sequences are SEHNR and FQNEAQ (reference sequence). The CDR3 runs 13 residues. The CDR3 sequence is CAGSLGSSYEQYF. The CDR3, as DNA: TGTGCCGGCAGCCTAGGTAGCTCCTACGAGCAGTACTTC.

The chain carries TRBV27 and TRBJ1-6; unclear D gene. V gave up 5 bases and J gave up 10 bases, with 12 bases separating them. The CDR3 consists of 13 residues. Germline V gene sequence: CDR1 MNHEY, CDR2 SMNVEV (reference sequence). This CDR3 is CASSPGSESPLHF. The CDR3 bases are TGTGCCAGCAGTCCGGGGTCTGAGTCACCCCTCCACTTT.

This clonotype was counted between two and nine times. V is TRBV12-3 or TRBV12-4 and J is TRBJ2-5; TRBD2 matches 13 bases. The DNA end favors TRBJ2-1, so the J call may be wrong. This CDR3 is built from 16 residues. CDR3 region: CASSLGLTSGGSWQFF. The CDR3 region has the DNA TGTGCCAGCAGTTTAGGATTGACTAGCGGGGGGAGTTGGCAGTTCTTC.

The chain couples TRBV29-1 to TRBJ1-2, with D possibly being TRBD1 (5 bases). The V gene lost 7 bases and the J gene lost 2 bases, with 17 bases spanning the gap. The germline gives CDR1 SQVTM, CDR2 ANQGSEA. This CDR3 region has 14 residues. CDR3 sequence reads: CSAVYGGLNYGYTF. The DNA of the CDR3 is TGCAGCGCCGTTTACGGGGGATTAAACTATGGCTACACCTTC. The variable domain in full, completed from reference TRBV29-1 and TRBJ1-2, reads SAVISQKPSRDICQRGTSLTIQCQVDSQVTMMFWYRQQPGQSLTLIATANQGSEATYESGFVIDKFPISRPNLTFSTLTVSNMSPEDSSIYLCSAVYGGLNYGYTFGSGTRLTVV.

The chain combines TRBV28 with TRBJ1-2, with D perhaps matching TRBD1 (5 bases). This CDR3 has 13 residues. From germline, CDR1 is MDHEN and CDR2 SYDVKM. Trimming stripped 2 bases from V and 3 bases from J, with 7 bases between. CDR3 nucleotides: TGTGCCAGCAGTTTAGACAGATACTATGGCTACACCTTC. This gives the protein CASSLDRYYGYTF.

The rearrangement uses TRBV29-1 and TRBJ2-1, with 8 bases fitting TRBD2. CDR1 SQVTM and CDR2 ANQGSEA come from the germline V gene. The CDR3 consists of 15 residues. V was pared by 7 bases and J by 2 bases, with 10 bases of the junction left unmatched. The CDR3 DNA reads TGCAGCGCCCTCGGGGGTAGCGGGACCTACAATGAGCAGTTCTTC. Translated, it gives CSALGGSGTYNEQFF.

This chain links TRBV7-2 with TRBJ1-5; 7 bases are shared with TRBD1. The CDR3 loop spans 14 amino acids. Germline V gene sequence: CDR1 SGHTA, CDR2 FQGNSA. Germline trimming cut 4 bases from V and 6 bases from J; bases unmatched to any gene: 6. The CDR3 nucleotides are TGTGCCAGCAGCTACCAGGGGGTGGGTCAGCCCCAGCATTTT. Translated, it gives CASSYQGVGQPQHF.

This clonotype was seen a few times. The rearrangement joins TRBV13 to TRBJ2-7, with no clear D. The germline CDR1 and CDR2 sequences are PRHDT and FYEKMQ (reference sequence). The CDR3 has 15 amino acids. V was cut by 8 bases and J by 3 bases, with 20 bases left in between. The CDR3 DNA follows: TGTGCCAGCCGCCTGAAGGACGCCCCAGGCTACGAGCAGTACTTC. This translates into CASRLKDAPGYEQYF.

This clonotype was recorded a few times. The junction does not match germline at one end; this may be a read error. This sequence joins TRBV7-9 and TRBJ1-5, with a possible D match to TRBD1 (6 bases). The CDR3 sequence is 15 residues long. Germline V gene lookup returns CDR1 SEHNR and CDR2 FQNEAQ (reference sequence). CDR3 in amino acids: CASNLGGGGNQPQHF. In DNA form, the CDR3 reads TGTGCCAGCAACTTAGGAGGGGGAGGCAATCAGCCCCAGCATTTT.

This clonotype was counted ten times or more. The chain links TRBV28 to TRBJ2-7; D uncertain. V shed 5 bases and J shed 3 bases, with 2 bases lying between them. CDR1 MDHEN and CDR2 SYDVKM come from the germline V gene. The CDR3 totals 10 residues. This chain's CDR3 is CASSDYEQYF. The CDR3 DNA reads TGTGCCAGCAGTGACTACGAGCAGTACTTC.

About this clonotype itself: A junction end diverges from the germline sequence, so it may reflect a read error. The rearrangement joins TRBV27 to TRBJ2-4; no firm D call. Germline CDR1 and CDR2: MNHEY and SMNVEV (reference sequence). This CDR3 contains 14 residues. The DNA for the CDR3 is TGTGCCAGCAGTTTAGGGTTAGCCAAAAACATTCAGTGCTTC. Its translation is CASSLGLAKNIQCF.

Notes on this clonotype: Sequence at one end of the junction differs from germline and may be a read error. J is TRBJ1-5 and V is TRBV5-1; D uncertain. Looked up from germline, CDR1 is SGHRS and CDR2 is YFSETQ. This CDR3 spans 13 amino acids. CDR3 DNA sequence: TGCGCCAGCGGCTTTGACGCAAATCAGCCCCAGCATTTT. Translation: CASGFDANQPQHF.

In its sample, this clonotype was seen many times. Compared with germline, one end of the junction differs, possibly owing to a read error. The chain recombines TRBV12-3 or TRBV12-4 with TRBJ2-7; D gene ambiguous. The CDR3 spans 11 residues. The CDR3: CASSLVYEQYF. The CDR3 DNA reads TGTGCCAGCAGCTTAGTCTACGAGCAGTACTTC.

Note on this clonotype: One end of the junction fails to match germline, which may point to a read error. The chain recombines TRBV4-2 with TRBJ1-1; D gene unclear. CDR1 and CDR2 from the germline V gene are LGHNA and YNFKEQ. The CDR3 has 16 amino acids. This chain's CDR3 is CASSQVEERPYQAPLF. As DNA, the CDR3 is TGTGCCAGCAGCCAAGTAGAGGAAAGACCATACCAGGCTCCCCTCTTT.

The chain recombines TRBV6-2 or TRBV6-3 with TRBJ1-2, with D tentatively TRBD1 (5 bases). The CDR3 is 15 residues long. CDR1 MNHEY and CDR2 SVGEGT come from the germline V gene. With 0 bases removed from V and 0 bases from J, the gap between germline ends came to 8 bases. The CDR3, as DNA: TGTGCCAGCAGTTACTCGACAGAATCTAACTATGGCTACACCTTC. Protein: CASSYSTESNYGYTF.

V gene TRBV6-2 or TRBV6-3 combines with J gene TRBJ2-2; D is unresolved. Trimming left V 2 bases short and J 3 bases short, with 7 bases between. Germline V CDR1 and CDR2: MNHEY, SVGEGT. CDR3 length: 14 amino acids. CDR3 region: CASSYIGYTGELFF. The CDR3 nucleotides read TGTGCCAGCAGTTACATCGGGTACACCGGGGAGCTGTTTTTT.

This clonotype was detected a few times. This rearrangement joins TRBV9 to TRBJ2-7, with D perhaps TRBD1 (5 bases). The CDR3 runs 14 residues. V was shortened by 3 bases and J by 0 bases, with 10 bases between the two germline ends. The germline V gene has CDR1 SGDLS and CDR2 YYNGEE. DNA of the CDR3: TGTGCCAGCAGCGCCGACAGCTACTCCTACGAGCAGTACTTC. This codes for CASSADSYSYEQYF.

This clonotype was seen a handful of times. The chain employs TRBV5-1 and TRBJ2-7; 7 positions match TRBD1. This CDR3 is 15 amino acids long. Germline values: CDR1 SGHRS, CDR2 YFSETQ. V lost 2 bases, J lost 0 bases, and 5 bases stayed unmatched. As DNA, the CDR3 is TGCGCCAGCAGCTTTCCCGGGACAGACTCCTACGAGCAGTACTTC. Encoded protein: CASSFPGTDSYEQYF.

The chain links TRBV4-3 to TRBJ2-1, with D perhaps TRBD2 (5 bases). The J call could be wrong; TRBJ2-7 is a better fit for the DNA end. Germline CDR1 and CDR2: LGHNA and YSLEER. The CDR3 extends over 15 amino acids. The CDR3 loop reads CASSQGARDPYEQYF. DNA of the CDR3: TGCGCCAGCAGCCAAGGAGCGAGGGATCCCTACGAGCAGTACTTC.